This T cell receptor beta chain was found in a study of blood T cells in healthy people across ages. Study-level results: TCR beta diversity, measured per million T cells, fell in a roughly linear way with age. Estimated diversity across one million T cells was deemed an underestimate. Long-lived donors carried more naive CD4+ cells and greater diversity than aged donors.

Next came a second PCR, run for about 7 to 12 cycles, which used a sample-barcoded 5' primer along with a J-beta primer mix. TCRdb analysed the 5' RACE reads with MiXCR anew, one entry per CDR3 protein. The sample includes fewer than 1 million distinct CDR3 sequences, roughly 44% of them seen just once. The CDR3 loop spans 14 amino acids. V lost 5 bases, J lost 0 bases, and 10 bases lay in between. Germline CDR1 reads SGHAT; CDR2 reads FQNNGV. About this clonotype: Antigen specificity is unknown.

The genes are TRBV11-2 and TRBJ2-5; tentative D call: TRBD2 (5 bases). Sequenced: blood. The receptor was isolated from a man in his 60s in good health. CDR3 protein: CASSLRLNQETQYF. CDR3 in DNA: TGTGCCAGCAGCCTCCGACTAAACCAAGAGACCCAGTACTTC.